This TCR beta chain was identified in a study of blood T cells in healthy people across ages. The second PCR ran about 7 to 12 cycles with a sample-barcoded 5' primer and J-beta primers. TCRdb re-derived calls from the 5' RACE reads in MiXCR, one entry per CDR3 protein. The sample holds 1.4 million or so distinct CDR3 sequences; about 42% are singletons and the top ten take just over 4%. The CDR3 totals 14 residues. V gave up 4 bases and J gave up 4 bases; unmatched junction bases: 7. Germline values: CDR1 SGHAT, CDR2 FQNNGV. The receptor comes from a woman younger than 30 in good health. Sample: blood. The gene calls are TRBV11-2 and TRBJ2-7; 7 bases match TRBD1. The CDR3 DNA reads as TGTGCCAGCAGCTCTCCACGACAGGGTTACGAGCAGTACTTC. Translated: CASSSPRQGYEQYF.